This T cell receptor (beta chain) was obtained from a study of T cell repertoires in cytomegalovirus infection. Study-level findings and limits: Across the ex vivo response, the dominant clonotypes were HLA-C-restricted CMV-specific TCR beta clonotypes.

TCRdb analysed the reads with MiXCR anew, one entry per CDR3 protein. The sample gives around 900,000 distinct CDR3 sequences, approximately 31% of which show up once; roughly 13% is in the top ten. This clonotype was picked up a small number of times. As yet, its antigen is unknown. CDR1 SNHLY and CDR2 FYNNEI come from the germline V gene. This CDR3 spans 16 amino acids. V was shortened by 7 bases and J by 2 bases, with 20 bases between the two germline ends. The genes are TRBV2 and TRBJ2-5, with D unclear. This TCR was recovered from a human donor in good health (CMV status not recorded). Some clones in this sample may be carry-over from other donors' samples. Specimen: cultured CD8+ T cells from PBMCs, collected from culture after CMV antigen stimulation. The CDR3 reads CASTKWSEGPQETQYF. The CDR3 nucleotides read TGTGCCAGCACGAAATGGAGTGAAGGCCCACAAGAGACCCAGTACTTC.